This is a list of T cell receptor beta chains from one sample in a study of blood T cell repertoires in COVID-19. The repertoire was sequenced with immunoSEQ multiplex PCR; TCRdb's copy has only in-frame clones and lacks some. Of around 250,000 clones listed, just over 85% are singletons. The sequencing input was PBMCs or T cells enriched from blood (not recorded which). These TCRs come from a young man who had recovered from COVID-19. The CDR3 runs from the conserved cysteine through the conserved F or W. Each record gives: CDR3 length, J gene, D gene, V gene, clone size, CDR3 protein, CDR3 DNA. D genes are given only for firm matches. Clone size appears in some rows only: once, few, many, or a class for an expanded clone.

13 | TRBJ2-2 | . | TRBV25-1 | . | CASSEQNTGELFF | TGTGCCAGCAGTGAACAGAACACCGGGGAGCTGTTTTTT
15 | TRBJ1-6 | . | TRBV5-5 | few | CASSFGRGANSPLHF | TGTGCCAGCAGCTTCGGGAGGGGGGCCAATTCACCCCTCCACTTT
16 | TRBJ1-5 | TRBD1 | TRBV6-5 | . | CASSYSGTGGRQPQHF | TGTGCCAGCAGTTATTCCGGGACAGGGGGCCGACAGCCCCAGCATTTT
15 | TRBJ2-7 | TRBD1 | TRBV19 | . | CASSIGQGSSYEQYF | TGTGCCAGTAGTATAGGACAGGGAAGCTCCTACGAGCAGTACTTC
14 | TRBJ2-5 | . | TRBV4-2 | . | CASSQDRSPETQYF | TGTGCCAGCAGCCAAGATCGGAGCCCAGAGACCCAGTACTTC
17 | TRBJ2-1 | TRBD2 | TRBV6-1 | . | CASSARLAGGLYNEQFF | TGTGCCAGCAGTGCTAGACTAGCGGGGGGCCTCTACAATGAGCAGTTCTTC
15 | TRBJ1-5 | . | TRBV30 | . | CAWSVGVYSNQPQHF | TGTGCCTGGAGTGTCGGGGTATATAGCAATCAGCCCCAGCATTTT
15 | TRBJ1-1 | . | TRBV4-1 | . | CASSQDRGGGTEAFF | TGCGCCAGCAGCCAAGATCGCGGGGGTGGGACTGAAGCTTTCTTT
12 | TRBJ1-1 | . | TRBV28 | few | CASSPGNTEAFF | TGTGCCAGCAGTCCAGGGAACACTGAAGCTTTCTTT
17 | TRBJ1-5 | TRBD1 | TRBV10-3 | . | CAISVDPGGAGNQPQHF | TGTGCCATCAGCGTCGATCCAGGGGGCGCGGGGAATCAGCCCCAGCATTTT
14 | TRBJ1-2 | TRBD1 | TRBV2 | . | CAFTRQGSRGGYTF | TGTGCCTTCACCCGACAGGGCTCCCGGGGTGGCTACACCTTC
15 | TRBJ2-1 | . | TRBV5-1 | once | CASSLQGSSYNEQFF | TGCGCCAGCAGCCTACAGGGTTCGTCCTACAATGAGCAGTTCTTC
15 | TRBJ1-2 | TRBD1 | TRBV7-8 | . | CASSLVTGDGYGYTF | TGTGCCAGCAGCTTAGTTACAGGGGATGGGTATGGCTACACCTTC
13 | TRBJ1-2 | . | TRBV3-1/TRBV3-2 | . | CASSLAGLGGYTF | TGTGCCAGCAGCCTCGCGGGGCTGGGGGGCTACACCTTC
20 | TRBJ2-6 | TRBD2 | TRBV14 | . | CASSQDGLAVRNSGANVLTF | TGTGCCAGCAGCCAAGACGGACTAGCAGTAAGAAACTCTGGGGCCAACGTCCTGACTTTC
13 | TRBJ1-6 | TRBD1 | TRBV27 | . | CASGTGGNSPLHF | TGTGCCAGCGGGACAGGGGGCAATTCACCCCTCCACTTT
14 | TRBJ2-7 | . | TRBV2 | . | CATRRVLSPYEQYF | TGTGCCACCCGGCGGGTACTAAGCCCCTACGAGCAGTACTTC
14 | TRBJ2-1 | TRBD1 | TRBV5-1 | . | CASSFRDRGTEQFF | TGCGCCAGCAGTTTCCGGGACAGGGGCACTGAGCAGTTCTTC
14 | TRBJ1-5 | . | TRBV12-5 | . | CASTEGKAFQPQHF | TGTGCTAGCACGGAGGGAAAAGCGTTTCAGCCCCAGCATTTT
17 | TRBJ2-7 | TRBD1 | TRBV5-1 | . | CASSEGLIGTGVYEQYF | TGCGCCAGCAGCGAAGGTCTAATCGGGACAGGGGTATACGAGCAGTACTTC
16 | TRBJ2-1 | TRBD1 | TRBV4-1 | . | CASSQAETGPFGEQFF | TGCGCCAGCAGCCAAGCGGAGACAGGGCCTTTTGGTGAGCAGTTCTTC
15 | TRBJ1-2 | . | TRBV28 | . | CASSTAGTTNYGYTF | TGTGCCAGCAGTACCGCAGGGACAACTAACTATGGCTACACCTTC
14 | TRBJ2-7 | TRBD1 | TRBV28 | . | CASRGRTGPQELYF | TGTGCCAGCAGGGGTAGGACAGGGCCCCAGGAACTGTACTTC
15 | TRBJ2-7 | TRBD2 | TRBV19 | . | CASSPGGVHTYEQYF | TGTGCCAGTAGTCCGGGAGGGGTCCATACCTACGAGCAGTACTTC
13 | TRBJ1-5 | . | TRBV19 | . | CASSSQSNQPQHF | TGTGCCAGTAGTAGTCAGAGCAATCAGCCCCAGCATTTT
15 | TRBJ1-1 | . | TRBV27 | . | CASNRPGNPNTEAFF | TGTGCCAGCAACAGGCCAGGGAACCCCAACACTGAAGCTTTCTTT
14 | TRBJ1-2 | . | TRBV5-4 | . | CASSEDRMNYGYTF | TGTGCCAGCAGCGAAGACAGAATGAACTATGGCTACACCTTC
15 | TRBJ2-1 | . | TRBV12-5 | . | CASGLGIQLYNEQFF | TGTGCTAGTGGTTTGGGCATACAGCTTTACAATGAGCAGTTCTTC
15 | TRBJ1-5 | . | TRBV7-2 | . | CASSDVPLGVQPQHF | TGTGCCAGCAGCGACGTACCACTCGGAGTCCAGCCCCAGCATTTT
15 | TRBJ2-3 | TRBD2 | TRBV9 | . | CASSDSGRYSDTQYF | TGTGCCAGCAGCGACAGCGGGAGATATTCAGATACGCAGTATTTT